These 18 T cell receptor beta chains were all obtained from the same sample, sequenced in a study of blood T cells in healthy people across ages. Through a sample-barcoded 5' primer and a J-beta primer mix, a second PCR was run for roughly 7 to 11 cycles. TCRdb passed the 5' RACE reads through MiXCR, listing each CDR3 protein once. The repertoire holds about 640,000 distinct CDR3 sequences, with 35% to 50% as singletons. The sample taken for sequencing was blood. These receptors all stem from an elderly man in good health.

The V gene is TRBV6-2 or TRBV6-3, the J gene TRBJ2-5, with D unclear. The J call may be faulty, since TRBJ2-1 better matches the DNA end. This CDR3 is built from 14 residues. Germline-derived CDR1 and CDR2 are MNHEY and SVGEGT. Here the CDR3 reads CASTLTVQSNEQFF. The CDR3 nucleotides read TGTGCCAGCACCCTGACGGTCCAAAGTAATGAGCAGTTCTTC.

For this clonotype: The conserved phenylalanine or tryptophan normally closing the CDR3 is absent here, so this likely arose from a read error. The chain uses TRBV11-3 and TRBJ2-3, with 9 bases matching TRBD2. The CDR3 is 16 amino acids. The V gene's germline CDR1 is SGHNT and CDR2 YENEEA. V dropped 5 bases and J dropped 0; count of bases not matched to a gene: 6. The CDR3 DNA is TGTGCCAGCAGCCCATCGACTAGCGGAAGCACAGATACGCAGTATTTA. It yields the protein CASSPSTSGSTDTQYL.

This clonotype was detected only a few times. This rearrangement joins TRBV10-3 to TRBJ2-3; D may be TRBD2 (5 bases). The CDR3 is made up of 13 amino acids. Trimming removed 3 bases at V and 6 bases at J, with 10 bases between. Looked up from germline, CDR1 is ENHRY and CDR2 is SYGVKD. The CDR3 loop reads CAISDALADTQYF. Written as DNA, the CDR3 is TGTGCCATCAGTGACGCATTAGCGGATACGCAGTATTTT.

There are a few counts of this clonotype. The V gene is TRBV4-1, the J gene TRBJ2-3; TRBD1 is a possible D gene (5 bases). Germline CDR1 MGHRA, CDR2 YSYEKL. The CDR3 is made up of 11 amino acids. V lost 7 bases, J lost 6 bases, and 8 bases lay in between. The CDR3 sequence: CASKTADTQYF. CDR3 bases: TGCGCCAGCAAGACAGCTGATACGCAGTATTTT.

The chain links TRBV20-1 to TRBJ2-7; 9 positions match TRBD1. CDR1 DFQATT and CDR2 SNEGSKA come from the germline V gene (reference sequence). J was trimmed by 1 base and V by 4 bases; bases with no gene match: 2. The CDR3 has 13 amino acids. The CDR3, as DNA: TGCAGTGCTACCGGACAGGGGTCCTACGAGCAGTACTTC. This codes for CSATGQGSYEQYF.

V and J are TRBV9 and TRBJ2-1, with 8 positions matching TRBD2. Germline V gene data show CDR1 as SGDLS and CDR2 as YYNGEE. The CDR3 spans 15 residues. V was pared by 0 bases and J by 5 bases, with 4 bases of the junction left unmatched. CDR3 amino acids: CASSVGSSGDNEQFF. DNA for the CDR3: TGTGCCAGCAGCGTAGGCAGTAGCGGGGACAATGAGCAGTTCTTC.

The V gene is TRBV20-1, the J gene TRBJ2-4; D gene ambiguous. This CDR3 spans 15 amino acids. V was clipped by 3 bases and J by 1 base, with 13 bases between them. Germline V lookup: CDR1 DFQATT, CDR2 SNEGSKA (reference sequence). CDR3 sequence (DNA): TGCAGTGCTAGGGTTGGCATGGCGGCCAAAAACATTCAGTACTTC. It yields the protein CSARVGMAAKNIQYF.

The V gene is TRBV7-2, the J gene TRBJ2-2; 10 bases align to TRBD2. V trimming: 4 bases; J trimming: 6 bases; junction bases outside the gene matches: 8. CDR1 is SGHTA and CDR2 is FQGNSA in the germline V gene. The CDR3 has 16 amino acids. CDR3 residues: CASSSHLAGVSGELFF. The CDR3 nucleotides are TGTGCCAGCAGCTCTCATCTAGCGGGAGTTTCCGGGGAGCTGTTTTTT.

V is TRBV18 and J is TRBJ2-7, with D tentatively TRBD2 (5 bases). The V and J ends lost 0 bases and 7 bases respectively, with 16 bases between them. Germline V gene data show CDR1 as KGHSH and CDR2 as LQKENI. The CDR3 is made up of 15 amino acids. CDR3 amino acids: CASSPPKGRGFEQYF. As DNA, the CDR3 is TGTGCCAGCTCACCACCGAAAGGGAGAGGGTTTGAGCAGTACTTC.

The V gene is TRBV2, the J gene TRBJ2-4; 7 bases agree with TRBD1. The DNA matches TRBJ2-7 better at its end, which makes the J call doubtful. The V gene's germline CDR1 is SNHLY and CDR2 FYNNEI. The CDR3 runs 14 residues. CDR3 bases: TGTGCCAGCAGTGTGCAGGGGGAAACGGGCGAGCAGTACTTC. Translation: CASSVQGETGEQYF.

The table lists this clonotype with a count of one. The chain is built from TRBV10-3 and TRBJ2-1; 11 bases line up with TRBD1. The V segment lost 2 bases and the J segment 6 bases; nucleotides outside the gene matches: 3. The CDR3 is 15 amino acids. Germline lookup yields CDR1 ENHRY and CDR2 SYGVKD. CDR3 region: CAISEEGTGGNEQFF. The CDR3 DNA follows: TGTGCCATCAGTGAGGAAGGGACAGGGGGCAATGAGCAGTTCTTC.

There are a few counts of this clonotype. The rearrangement joins TRBV6-5 to TRBJ2-7, with 10 nucleotides matching TRBD1. V lost 6 bases, J lost 0 bases, and 5 bases stayed unmatched. Germline V gene data show CDR1 as MNHEY and CDR2 as SVGAGI. The CDR3 length is 15 residues. This CDR3 reads CASRPRDRGSYEQYF. DNA of the CDR3: TGTGCCAGCAGGCCCCGGGACAGGGGCTCCTACGAGCAGTACTTC.

The gene calls are TRBV6-5 and TRBJ2-5; D perhaps matches TRBD2 (5 bases). The CDR3 loop spans 15 amino acids. CDR1 is MNHEY, CDR2 SVGAGI, per germline. The germline V and J ends were trimmed by 6 bases and 11 bases, with 25 bases remaining between them. The CDR3 DNA reads TGTGCCAGCAGCCGAGGTGGCGGGCTTGTCGATGAGCAGTACTTC. This sequence encodes CASSRGGGLVDEQYF.

The chain joins TRBV6-5 to TRBJ1-1; D is ambiguous. V was pared by 4 bases and J by 7 bases, with 16 bases between. Germline V gene lookup returns CDR1 MNHEY and CDR2 SVGAGI. CDR3 length equals 14 residues. This CDR3 reads CASSSRPLEGEAFF. DNA for the CDR3: TGTGCCAGCAGTTCCCGACCCCTGGAGGGTGAAGCTTTCTTT.

The rearrangement links TRBV7-9 to TRBJ2-7; D unresolved. The CDR3 is 14 residues long. V lost 5 bases to trimming and J lost 2 bases, with 13 bases between them. Germline V gives CDR1 SEHNR, CDR2 FQNEAQ (reference sequence). This chain's CDR3 is CASSGRINTYEQYF. The CDR3 coding sequence is TGTGCCAGCAGCGGCAGGATTAATACCTACGAGCAGTACTTC.

V and J are TRBV24-1 and TRBJ2-5; 7 bases match TRBD1. Per germline, CDR1 KGHDR and CDR2 SFDVKD. The CDR3 contains 18 residues. V dropped 1 base and J dropped 11; count of bases not matched to a gene: 21. The CDR3 coding sequence is TGTGCCACCAGTGATTTAGGGAACCGGGACAGTCCCCACAATGAGCAGTACTTC. This translates into CATSDLGNRDSPHNEQYF.

The V gene is TRBV28, the J gene TRBJ2-7; D is unresolved. This CDR3 comprises 13 residues. Trimming took off 5 bases at V and 5 bases at J, with 13 bases between the two ends. Per the germline V gene, CDR1 is MDHEN and CDR2 is SYDVKM. The CDR3 DNA sequence: TGTGCCAGCAGTGCCCACCAGACGGACGAGCAGTACTTC. This encodes CASSAHQTDEQYF.

This clonotype was recorded a few times. The chain links TRBV2 to TRBJ2-2, with 10 positions matching TRBD1. The CDR3 totals 14 residues. Germline CDR1 is SNHLY and CDR2 is FYNNEI. With V trimmed by 7 bases and J by 4 bases, 3 bases remained unmatched. CDR3 bases: TGTGCCAGCACCCGGGACAGGGGCACCGGGGAGCTGTTTTTT. This encodes CASTRDRGTGELFF.